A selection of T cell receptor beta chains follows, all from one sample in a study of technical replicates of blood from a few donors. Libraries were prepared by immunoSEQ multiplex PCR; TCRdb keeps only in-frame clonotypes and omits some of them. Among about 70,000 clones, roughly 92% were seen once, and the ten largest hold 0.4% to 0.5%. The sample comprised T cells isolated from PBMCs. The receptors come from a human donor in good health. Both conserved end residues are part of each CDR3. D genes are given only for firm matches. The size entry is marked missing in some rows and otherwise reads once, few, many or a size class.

CDR3 protein: CASSSTGYNQPQHF
CDR3 DNA: TGTGCCAGCAGCTCGACAGGATACAATCAGCCCCAGCATTTT
clone size: .
V gene: TRBV7-6
D gene: .
J gene: TRBJ1-5

CDR3 protein: CASSLNRGLFNYGYTFGYTF
CDR3 DNA: .
clone size: few
V gene: TRBV28
D gene: .
J gene: TRBJ1-2

CDR3 protein: CASSYEGAYGELFF
CDR3 DNA: TGTGCCAGCAGTTATGAGGGGGCATACGGGGAGCTGTTTTTT
clone size: .
V gene: TRBV6-1
D gene: TRBD1
J gene: TRBJ2-2

CDR3 protein: CASSGTGGNNQPQHF
CDR3 DNA: TGTGCCAGTAGTGGGACAGGGGGCAACAATCAGCCCCAGCATTTT
clone size: .
V gene: TRBV19
D gene: TRBD1
J gene: TRBJ1-5

CDR3 protein: CASSKGLTSGRIGYNEQFF
CDR3 DNA: TGTGCCAGCAGCAAAGGCCTGACTAGCGGGAGAATCGGGTACAATGAGCAGTTCTTC
clone size: .
V gene: TRBV21-1
D gene: .
J gene: TRBJ2-1

CDR3 protein: CASSVARYNEQFF
CDR3 DNA: TGTGCCAGCAGCGTAGCCAGGTACAATGAGCAGTTCTTC
clone size: .
V gene: TRBV9
D gene: .
J gene: TRBJ2-1

CDR3 protein: CASSEVYPPNIGDQPQHF
CDR3 DNA: TGTGCCAGCAGTGAAGTTTATCCCCCTAATATAGGGGATCAGCCCCAGCATTTT
clone size: .
V gene: TRBV6-1
D gene: .
J gene: TRBJ1-5

CDR3 protein: CASSLDRGDEQYF
CDR3 DNA: TGTGCCAGCAGCCTGGACAGGGGAGACGAGCAGTACTTC
clone size: .
V gene: TRBV13
D gene: TRBD1
J gene: TRBJ2-7

CDR3 protein: CASTTPGTENEKLFF
CDR3 DNA: TGTGCCAGTACCACTCCAGGGACAGAGAATGAAAAACTGTTTTTT
clone size: .
V gene: TRBV19
D gene: TRBD1
J gene: TRBJ1-4

CDR3 protein: CASSLISGVWANVLTF
CDR3 DNA: TGTGCCAGCAGCTTAATATCGGGGGTTTGGGCCAACGTCCTGACTTTC
clone size: once
V gene: TRBV7-3
D gene: .
J gene: TRBJ2-6

CDR3 protein: CASSLTGDTEAFF
CDR3 DNA: TGTGCCAGCAGCCTGACAGGGGACACTGAAGCTTTCTTT
clone size: .
V gene: TRBV6-1
D gene: TRBD1
J gene: TRBJ1-1

CDR3 protein: CASSYGDSNQPQHF
CDR3 DNA: TGTGCCAGCAGTTATGGAGATAGCAATCAGCCCCAGCATTTT
clone size: .
V gene: TRBV6-6
D gene: .
J gene: TRBJ1-5

CDR3 protein: CAWSEGTDAAQYF
CDR3 DNA: TGTGCCTGGAGTGAAGGGACAGACGCGGCCCAGTACTTC
clone size: .
V gene: TRBV30
D gene: TRBD1
J gene: TRBJ2-5

CDR3 protein: CASKLGTGSDYGYTF
CDR3 DNA: TGTGCCAGTAAACTTGGGACAGGGAGCGACTATGGCTACACCTTC
clone size: .
V gene: TRBV19
D gene: TRBD1
J gene: TRBJ1-2

CDR3 protein: CAWSVSNEQFF
CDR3 DNA: TGTGCCTGGAGTGTATCGAATGAGCAGTTCTTC
clone size: .
V gene: TRBV30
D gene: .
J gene: TRBJ2-1

CDR3 protein: CASSQGEGPPNQPQHF
CDR3 DNA: TGTGCCAGCAGCCAAGGGGAGGGGCCTCCCAATCAGCCCCAGCATTTT
clone size: once
V gene: TRBV4-2
D gene: .
J gene: TRBJ1-5

CDR3 protein: CASSRLLAANTGELFF
CDR3 DNA: TGCGCCAGCAGCCGATTACTAGCGGCGAACACCGGGGAGCTGTTTTTT
clone size: .
V gene: TRBV4-3
D gene: TRBD2
J gene: TRBJ2-2

CDR3 protein: CASRLGLRETQYF
CDR3 DNA: TGTGCCAGCCGGCTCGGACTAAGGGAGACCCAGTACTTC
clone size: once
V gene: TRBV7-2
D gene: .
J gene: TRBJ2-5

CDR3 protein: CANTGAGTHYEQYF
CDR3 DNA: TGTGCCAACACAGGGGCCGGGACTCATTACGAGCAGTACTTC
clone size: .
V gene: TRBV6-5
D gene: .
J gene: TRBJ2-7

CDR3 protein: CASSGSDSYNQPQHF
CDR3 DNA: TGTGCCAGCAGTGGAAGTGACAGCTATAATCAGCCCCAGCATTTT
clone size: .
V gene: TRBV2
D gene: .
J gene: TRBJ1-5

CDR3 protein: CASSQVERGHGYTF
CDR3 DNA: TGCGCCAGCAGCCAAGTGGAAAGGGGGCATGGCTACACCTTC
clone size: .
V gene: TRBV4-1
D gene: TRBD1
J gene: TRBJ1-2

CDR3 protein: CASIRTGGPLETQYF
CDR3 DNA: TGTGCCAGCATAAGGACAGGCGGACCCCTAGAGACCCAGTACTTC
clone size: .
V gene: TRBV7-9
D gene: TRBD1
J gene: TRBJ2-5

CDR3 protein: CASSFEGDGYTF
CDR3 DNA: TGTGCCAGCAGCTTTGAAGGGGATGGCTACACCTTC
clone size: .
V gene: TRBV11-2
D gene: .
J gene: TRBJ1-2

CDR3 protein: CASRTARVHTEAFF
CDR3 DNA: TGTGCCAGCAGGACCGCGAGGGTGCACACTGAAGCTTTCTTT
clone size: .
V gene: TRBV6-1
D gene: .
J gene: TRBJ1-1